The rows below give T cell receptor beta chains drawn from one sample of a study of blood T cell repertoires in COVID-19. The assay was immunoSEQ multiplex PCR, and TCRdb's table has in-frame clones only and misses some. The sample shows roughly 150,000 clones, 80% to 90% of them seen only once. The sequencing input was peripheral blood. The receptor source for this set is a woman in her 70s with COVID-19, enrolled during active disease. Both conserved end residues are part of each CDR3. Each record gives: D gene, J gene, V gene, clone size, CDR3 protein, CDR3 DNA. The D gene is left open where the match is weak. A row's size may be missing; if present it is once, few, many or a size class.

TRBD1 TRBJ1-4 TRBV5-1 NA CASRDRVTNEKLFF TGCGCCAGCAGGGACAGGGTCACTAATGAAAAACTGTTTTTT
TRBD1 TRBJ1-4 TRBV3-1/TRBV3-2 once CASSQSDRVGHEKLFF TGTGCCAGCAGCCAAAGCGACAGGGTGGGTCATGAAAAACTGTTTTTT
NA TRBJ1-5 TRBV30 NA CAWSPSNQPQHF TGTGCCTGGAGCCCGAGCAATCAGCCCCAGCATTTT
NA TRBJ2-1 TRBV6-5 NA CASRSGGDEQFF TGTGCCAGCCGGTCTGGGGGCGATGAGCAGTTCTTC
NA TRBJ1-4 TRBV28 NA CASTDRNEKLFF TGTGCCAGCACGGACAGAAATGAAAAACTGTTTTTT
NA TRBJ2-1 TRBV25-1 NA CASRAGQQFF TGTGCCAGCAGGGCGGGACAGCAGTTCTTC
NA TRBJ1-2 TRBV19 NA CASSMADYGYTF TGTGCCAGTAGTATGGCGGACTATGGCTACACCTTC
TRBD2 TRBJ2-7 TRBV7-3 NA CASSAIGGSSYEQYF TGTGCCAGCAGCGCCATCGGGGGGAGCTCCTACGAGCAGTACTTC
NA TRBJ2-7 TRBV7-9 once CASSLDSIRGEQYF TGTGCCAGCAGCTTAGACAGTATACGAGGGGAGCAGTACTTC
TRBD1 TRBJ1-5 TRBV3-1/TRBV3-2 NA CASSQSGQEDQPQHF TGTGCCAGCAGCCAATCGGGACAGGAAGATCAGCCCCAGCATTTT
NA TRBJ2-1 TRBV5-1 NA CASSLSGAYNEQFF TGCGCCAGCAGCTTGTCGGGGGCCTACAATGAGCAGTTCTTC
TRBD1 TRBJ1-2 TRBV5-4 NA CASSLAPGQGGYTF TGTGCCAGCAGCTTGGCCCCGGGACAGGGCGGCTACACCTTC
TRBD2 TRBJ2-1 TRBV5-1 NA CASKTSGGASYNEQFF TGCGCCAGCAAGACTAGCGGGGGGGCGTCCTACAATGAGCAGTTCTTC
NA TRBJ1-2 TRBV10-2 NA CASTPRGGNYGYTF TGCGCCAGCACCCCGAGGGGGGGTAACTATGGCTACACCTTC
TRBD1 TRBJ1-1 TRBV7-2 NA CASSTDRGPDTEAFF TGTGCCAGCAGCACGGACAGGGGGCCCGACACTGAAGCTTTCTTT
NA TRBJ1-5 TRBV7-8 NA CASSLHRQGKNQPQHF TGTGCCAGCAGCTTACATCGTCAGGGGAAGAATCAGCCCCAGCATTTT
NA TRBJ2-7 TRBV28 once CASSRGRISYEQYF TGTGCCAGCAGTCGTGGCAGGATCTCCTACGAGCAGTACTTC
TRBD1 TRBJ2-7 TRBV2 NA CASSKDRVSYEQYF TGTGCCAGCAGCAAGGACAGGGTTTCCTACGAGCAGTACTTC
NA TRBJ1-1 TRBV5-1 NA CASSLYRDTEAFF TGCGCCAGCAGCCTTTACAGAGACACTGAAGCTTTCTTT
TRBD1 TRBJ2-3 TRBV11-1 NA CASSLDRVGTDTQYF TGTGCCAGCAGCTTGGACAGGGTTGGCACAGATACGCAGTATTTT
TRBD1 TRBJ1-1 TRBV6-5 NA CASSSISRGTEAFF TGTGCCAGCAGCTCAATCTCCAGGGGGACTGAAGCTTTCTTT
NA TRBJ1-5 TRBV6-2/TRBV6-3 once CASSYDISNQPQHF TGTGCCAGCAGTTACGACATTAGCAATCAGCCCCAGCATTTT
TRBD2 TRBJ2-7 TRBV6-5 few CASSYRRGDPRGEQYF TGTGCCAGCAGTTATCGGCGGGGGGATCCCCGGGGGGAGCAGTACTTC
NA TRBJ1-1 TRBV30 NA CAWAGRQNTEAFF TGTGCCTGGGCGGGGAGGCAGAACACTGAAGCTTTCTTT
NA TRBJ1-4 TRBV5-6 NA CASSSDSVNEKLFF TGTGCCAGCAGCTCGGACAGCGTCAATGAAAAACTGTTTTTT
TRBD1 TRBJ1-1 TRBV11-2 once CASSLVRTGGEAFF TGTGCCAGCAGCTTAGTGAGGACAGGGGGCGAAGCTTTCTTT
TRBD2 TRBJ2-3 TRBV11-3 few CASSLGGGSDTQYF TGTGCCAGCAGCTTGGGCGGGGGATCGGATACGCAGTATTTT
NA TRBJ1-2 TRBV6-5 NA CASTRTVPYGYTF TGTGCCAGCACCCGGACAGTGCCCTATGGCTACACCTTC
NA TRBJ2-3 TRBV18 NA CASSQRQDSTDTQYF TGTGCCAGCTCACAACGACAGGATAGCACAGATACGCAGTATTTT
TRBD1 TRBJ1-2 TRBV5-1 NA CASRDERGGNYGYTF TGCGCCAGCAGGGATGAGAGAGGGGGCAACTATGGCTACACCTTC
TRBD2 TRBJ2-3 TRBV24-1 NA CATSDGGAGTDTQYF TGTGCCACCAGTGACGGGGGGGCCGGTACAGATACGCAGTATTTT
NA TRBJ2-6 TRBV30 NA CAWSQEGAPGANVLTF TGTGCCTGGAGCCAGGAGGGAGCTCCTGGGGCCAACGTCCTGACTTTC
NA TRBJ1-1 TRBV19 NA CASSLLQGGEAFF TGTGCCAGTAGTCTACTCCAGGGAGGAGAAGCTTTCTTT
NA TRBJ1-4 TRBV30 once CAWSVQGGEKLFF TGTGCCTGGAGTGTACAGGGCGGTGAAAAACTGTTTTTT
NA TRBJ1-2 TRBV5-1 NA CASSQIPRTGNYGYTF TGCGCCAGCAGCCAGATACCACGGACGGGGAACTATGGCTACACCTTC
NA TRBJ1-6 TRBV2 once CASSEEGRYNSPLHF TGTGCCAGCAGTGAGGAGGGACGATATAATTCACCCCTCCACTTT
TRBD1 TRBJ1-1 TRBV28 NA CASSLFRGRGLNTEAFF TGTGCCAGCAGTTTATTCAGGGGGCGCGGTTTAAACACTGAAGCTTTCTTT
TRBD1 TRBJ2-3 TRBV5-1 NA CASSSGTGNTDTQYF TGCGCCAGCAGCTCCGGGACAGGGAACACAGATACGCAGTATTTT
TRBD1 TRBJ1-2 TRBV19 NA CASSAGTGYGYTF TGTGCCAGTAGTGCCGGGACAGGGTACGGCTACACCTTC
NA TRBJ2-7 TRBV5-1 NA CASSPNSRRSFYEQYF TGCGCCAGCAGCCCAAATTCCAGGAGGTCCTTCTACGAGCAGTACTTC
NA TRBJ1-6 TRBV6-5 NA CASAGMESPLHF TGTGCCAGTGCAGGGATGGAATCACCCCTCCACTTT
TRBD2 TRBJ2-3 TRBV5-4 once CASSPGGSGGLSTDTQYF TGTGCCAGCAGCCCCGGGGGTAGCGGGGGCCTTAGCACAGATACGCAGTATTTT
TRBD1 TRBJ2-7 TRBV5-1 NA CASSYGQGVNEQYF TGCGCCAGCAGCTACGGACAGGGGGTCAACGAGCAGTACTTC